This T cell receptor beta chain emerged from a study of CXCR3-negative and CXCR3-positive naive CD8 T cells. On the study more broadly: For each library, about 1.5 +/- 0.3 million TRB reads were obtained, about 135 million in total.

With regard to this clonotype: What it binds is not known.

UMI labels and 5' RACE were used to prepare the TRB cDNA libraries. Following a re-call of the 5' RACE reads, TCRdb has one entry per CDR3 protein and lacks DNA. The sample table includes 40,000 to 45,000 distinct CDR3 sequences. Looked up from germline, CDR1 is SEHNR and CDR2 is FQNEAQ (reference sequence). The CDR3 has 17 residues. Study conclusions and caveats: Memory CD8+ cells had much lower diversity, and both naive subsets had comparably high diversity.

Sequenced sample: memory CD8+ T cells from blood. The TCR sequence derives from a human donor in good health. Some clones in this sample may be carry-over from other donors' samples. The chain is built from TRBV7-9 and TRBJ1-6. CDR3 loop: CASSPPTVSGYNSPLHF.